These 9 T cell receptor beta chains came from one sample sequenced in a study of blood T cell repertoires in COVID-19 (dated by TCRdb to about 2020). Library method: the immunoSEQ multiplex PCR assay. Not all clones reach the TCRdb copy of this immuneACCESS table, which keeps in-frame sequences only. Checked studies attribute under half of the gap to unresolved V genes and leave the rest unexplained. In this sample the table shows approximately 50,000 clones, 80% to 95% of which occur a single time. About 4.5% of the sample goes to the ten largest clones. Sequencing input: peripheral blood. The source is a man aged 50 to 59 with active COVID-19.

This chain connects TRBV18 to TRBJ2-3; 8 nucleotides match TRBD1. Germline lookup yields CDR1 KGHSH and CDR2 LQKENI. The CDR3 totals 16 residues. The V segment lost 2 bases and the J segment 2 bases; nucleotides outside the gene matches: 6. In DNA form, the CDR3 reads TGTGCCAGCTCACCAGTCACAGGGGGACTCACAGATACGCAGTATTTT. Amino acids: CASSPVTGGLTDTQYF.

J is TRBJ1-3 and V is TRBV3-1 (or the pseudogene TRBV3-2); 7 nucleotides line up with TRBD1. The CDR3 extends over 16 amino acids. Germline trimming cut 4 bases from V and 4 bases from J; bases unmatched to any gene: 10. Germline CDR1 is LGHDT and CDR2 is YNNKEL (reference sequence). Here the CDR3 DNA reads TGTGCCAGCAGCCCTTACCGACAGGGTCAGGGAAACACCATATATTTT. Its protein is CASSPYRQGQGNTIYF.

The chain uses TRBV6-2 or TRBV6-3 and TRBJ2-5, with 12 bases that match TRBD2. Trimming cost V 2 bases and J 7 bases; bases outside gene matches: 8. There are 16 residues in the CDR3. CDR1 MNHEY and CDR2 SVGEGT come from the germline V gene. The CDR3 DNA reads TGTGCCAGCAGTTACCCTCTAGCGGGGGGGCCTGGGACCCAGTACTTC. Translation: CASSYPLAGGPGTQYF.

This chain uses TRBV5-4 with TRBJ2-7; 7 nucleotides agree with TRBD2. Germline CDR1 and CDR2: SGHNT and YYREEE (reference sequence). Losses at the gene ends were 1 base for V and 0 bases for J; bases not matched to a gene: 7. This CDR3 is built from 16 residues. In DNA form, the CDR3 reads TGTGCCAGCAGCTTGTCGGGGGGTCTGAGCTCCTACGAGCAGTACTTC. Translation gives CASSLSGGLSSYEQYF.

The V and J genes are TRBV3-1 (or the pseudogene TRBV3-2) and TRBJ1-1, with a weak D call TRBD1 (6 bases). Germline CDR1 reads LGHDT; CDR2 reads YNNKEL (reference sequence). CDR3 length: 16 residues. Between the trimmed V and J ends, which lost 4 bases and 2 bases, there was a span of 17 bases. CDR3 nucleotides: TGTGCCAGCAGCCTCAGGGGATCTCTTTTTAACACTGAAGCTTTCTTT. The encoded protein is CASSLRGSLFNTEAFF.

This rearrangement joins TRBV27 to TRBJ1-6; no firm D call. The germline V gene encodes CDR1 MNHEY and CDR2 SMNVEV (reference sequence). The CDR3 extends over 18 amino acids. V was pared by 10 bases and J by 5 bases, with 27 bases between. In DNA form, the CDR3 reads TGTGCCAACGTCGGGATTCCTCGGGTCGGACTTAATAATTCACCCCTCCACTTT. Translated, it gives CANVGIPRVGLNNSPLHF.

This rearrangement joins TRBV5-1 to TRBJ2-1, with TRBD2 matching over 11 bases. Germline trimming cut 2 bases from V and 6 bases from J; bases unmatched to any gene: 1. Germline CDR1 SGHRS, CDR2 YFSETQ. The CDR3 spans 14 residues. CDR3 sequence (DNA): TGCGCCAGCAGCTTACTAGCGGGAGCCAATGAGCAGTTCTTC. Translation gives CASSLLAGANEQFF.

This CDR3 reads CASSSGRNQPQHF. The CDR3 coding sequence is TGTGCCAGCTCATCAGGTAGAAATCAGCCCCAGCATTTT. The chain uses TRBV18 and TRBJ1-5; D is uncertain. The CDR3 has 13 residues. Between the trimmed V and J ends, which lost 5 bases and 4 bases, there was a span of 9 bases. Germline V gene lookup returns CDR1 KGHSH and CDR2 LQKENI.

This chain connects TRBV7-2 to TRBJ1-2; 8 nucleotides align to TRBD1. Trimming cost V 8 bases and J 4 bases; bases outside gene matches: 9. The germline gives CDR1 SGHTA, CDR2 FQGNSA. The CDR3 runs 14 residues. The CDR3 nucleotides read TGTGCCAGCGGAAATCGACAGGGGTCCTATGGCTACACCTTC. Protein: CASGNRQGSYGYTF.